These 22 T cell receptor beta chains were all obtained from the same sample, sequenced in a study of T cell responses to AZD1222 COVID-19 vaccine. The repertoire was sequenced with immunoSEQ multiplex PCR; TCRdb's copy has only in-frame clones and lacks some. The table has 50,000 or so clones, around nine tenths seen once; the top ten hold about 5.7%. The material sequenced was peripheral blood, taken 28 days after the second AZD1222 dose. These receptors all stem from an adult who received the AZD1222 COVID-19 vaccine.

The J gene is TRBJ2-7, the V gene TRBV18, with D perhaps TRBD2 (5 bases). The CDR3 spans 16 residues. Per the germline V gene, CDR1 is KGHSH and CDR2 is LQKENI. V lost 3 bases, J lost 4 bases, and 19 bases lay in between. Written as DNA, the CDR3 is TGTGCCAGCTCACCTGGACTGATCTCTAAATTATACGAGCAGTACTTC. Translation: CASSPGLISKLYEQYF.

The chain uses TRBV9 and TRBJ1-2; 12 bases are shared with TRBD1. CDR1 is SGDLS and CDR2 is YYNGEE in the germline V gene. V shed 5 bases, J shed 4 bases, and the junction held 15 bases outside the gene matches. The CDR3 is 18 residues long. The CDR3 protein is CASRPGTGGDHKGYGYTF. CDR3 sequence (DNA): TGTGCCAGCAGACCCGGGACAGGGGGCGATCATAAGGGCTATGGCTACACCTTC.

Here the CDR3 DNA reads TGTGCCAGCAGCCTGTCAGTCTACGAGCAGTACTTC. Translated, it gives CASSLSVYEQYF. The chain couples TRBV7-2 to TRBJ2-7; no clear D gene. Trimming removed 5 bases at V and 3 bases at J, with 8 bases between. Germline CDR1 and CDR2: SGHTA and FQGNSA. The length of the CDR3 is 12 residues.

The chain links TRBV29-1 to TRBJ1-1, with D possibly matching TRBD1 (6 bases). Germline V gene data show CDR1 as SQVTM and CDR2 as ANQGSEA. The CDR3 extends over 19 amino acids. V was cut by 0 bases and J by 0 bases, with 23 bases left in between. CDR3 nucleotide sequence: TGCAGCGTTGAAGACCCGGTCGGGGGCCAGGGACCCATGAACACTGAAGCTTTCTTT. Residues: CSVEDPVGGQGPMNTEAFF.

The rearrangement uses TRBV10-3 and TRBJ1-1; 9 bases match TRBD1. Germline CDR1 reads ENHRY; CDR2 reads SYGVKD. With 6 bases clipped from V and 4 bases from J, the junction kept 6 bases outside the gene matches. This CDR3 contains 14 residues. CDR3 nucleotides: TGTGCCATCAGGGGGACAGGGAGGTCCACTGAAGCTTTCTTT. Encoded protein: CAIRGTGRSTEAFF.

The V call is TRBV4-2, the J call TRBJ1-6; 7 bases match TRBD1. Trimming removed 1 base from V and 7 bases from J; junction bases left unmatched: 7. The CDR3 sequence is 16 residues long. CDR1 is LGHNA, CDR2 YNFKEQ, per germline. For the CDR3, the DNA is TGTGCCAGCAGCCAAGCCCGGGACAGTAGGAATTCACCCCTCCACTTT. As protein: CASSQARDSRNSPLHF.

The V call is TRBV6-4, the J call TRBJ2-1; 9 bases align to TRBD2. The CDR3 is 15 residues long. Unmatched junction bases numbered 6, after V lost 0 bases and J lost 9 bases. The germline V gene encodes CDR1 MRHNA and CDR2 SNTAGT. CDR3 protein: CASSDSSGGGGEQFF. CDR3 sequence (DNA): TGTGCCAGCAGTGACTCTAGCGGGGGCGGAGGTGAGCAGTTCTTC.

The gene calls are TRBV11-2 and TRBJ2-7; TRBD2 matches 10 bases. V was pared by 4 bases and J by 6 bases, with 6 bases of the junction left unmatched. The CDR3 length is 14 residues. Germline V gene sequence: CDR1 SGHAT, CDR2 FQNNGV. The CDR3 DNA sequence: TGTGCCAGCAGCTCAAGCGGGGGGGCTGGCGAGCAGTACTTC. It codes for CASSSSGGAGEQYF.

The chain carries TRBV27 and TRBJ1-6; D not certain. The germline V gene encodes CDR1 MNHEY and CDR2 SMNVEV (reference sequence). V lost 6 bases and J lost 6, with 12 bases in between. The CDR3 has 14 residues. The CDR3 spells CASSPSGFNSPLHF. CDR3 coding DNA: TGTGCCAGCAGCCCATCCGGTTTTAATTCACCCCTCCACTTT.

The chain recombines TRBV7-9 with TRBJ2-1; TRBD2 matches 10 bases. CDR1 is SEHNR and CDR2 is FQNEAQ in the germline V gene (reference sequence). CDR3 length equals 16 residues. V lost 5 bases and J lost 10; bases outside the gene matches: 14. The CDR3 DNA follows: TGTGCCAGCAGCCGGGTGGGGACTAGCGACCGGCAGGAGCAGTTCTTC. Translating gives CASSRVGTSDRQEQFF.

This clone was detected a few times. The genes are TRBV2 and TRBJ1-5; D is undetermined. Germline CDR1 and CDR2: SNHLY and FYNNEI. Deletions cut 4 bases from V and 7 bases from J, with 14 bases between. The CDR3 sequence is 14 residues long. CDR3 sequence (DNA): TGTGCCAGCAGTGGTACCCTTGAAGTACAGCCCCAGCATTTT. It is translated as CASSGTLEVQPQHF. The whole variable domain, filled in from reference TRBV2 and TRBJ1-5, reads EPEVTQTPSHQVTQMGQEVILRCVPISNHLYFYWYRQILGQKVEFLVSFYNNEISEKSEIFDDQFSVERPDGSNFTLKIRSTKLEDSAMYFCASSGTLEVQPQHFGDGTRLSIL.

The chain is built from TRBV28 and TRBJ1-3; D gene uncertain. V gave up 6 bases and J gave up 4 bases, with 7 bases separating them. The germline V gene encodes CDR1 MDHEN and CDR2 SYDVKM. This CDR3 region has 12 residues. The CDR3 nucleotides read TGTGCCAGCAGGGACTTCGGAAACACCATATATTTT. This translates into CASRDFGNTIYF.

This clone was seen just once. The genes are TRBV6-4 and TRBJ1-2; D is undetermined. Germline V gives CDR1 MRHNA, CDR2 SNTAGT. The CDR3 is 16 residues long. Trimming left V 0 bases short and J 5 bases short, with 16 bases between. The CDR3 protein is CASSDSGNGLGYGYTF. DNA of the CDR3: TGTGCCAGCAGTGACTCGGGTAATGGGCTTGGATATGGCTACACCTTC.

This clone is a singleton in its sample. V gene TRBV6-5 combines with J gene TRBJ2-7, with TRBD1 matching over 7 bases. This CDR3 has 11 amino acids. Germline assignment: CDR1 MNHEY and CDR2 SVGAGI. With V trimmed by 8 bases and J by 3 bases, 1 base remained unmatched. In nucleotides, the CDR3 is TGTGCCAGCGGGACAGACTACGAGCAGTACTTC. As protein: CASGTDYEQYF.

The gene calls are TRBV5-1 and TRBJ1-1; TRBD1 matches 8 bases. The CDR3 runs 16 residues. After removal of 5 bases from V and 3 bases from J, the junction contained 12 bases not matched to a gene. Per the germline V gene, CDR1 is SGHRS and CDR2 is YFSETQ. Here the CDR3 DNA reads TGCGCCAGCAGTCCGGCAACAGGGGGTTCGGACACTGAAGCTTTCTTT. Translating it yields CASSPATGGSDTEAFF.

The rearrangement links TRBV5-1 to TRBJ1-1; D perhaps matches TRBD1 (6 bases). Trimming removed 4 bases at V and 1 base at J, with 11 bases between. The CDR3 is 14 residues long. Looked up from germline, CDR1 is SGHRS and CDR2 is YFSETQ. In DNA, the CDR3 is TGCGCCAGCAGCAATAGGGGGGCGAACACTGAAGCTTTCTTT. Translated, it gives CASSNRGANTEAFF.

The CDR3 DNA reads TGTGCCAGTAGTGTGGACAGATTTAACTATGGCTACACCTTC. Protein product: CASSVDRFNYGYTF. The rearrangement links TRBV19 to TRBJ1-2; the D gene is possibly TRBD1 (6 bases). This CDR3 contains 14 residues. CDR1 and CDR2 from the germline V gene are LNHDA and SQIVND (reference sequence). V dropped 5 bases and J dropped 1 base, with 11 bases sitting between them. The full variable domain, with the rest looked up from reference TRBV19 and TRBJ1-2, is DGGITQSPKYLFRKEGQNVTLSCEQNLNHDAMYWYRQDPGQGLRLIYYSQIVNDFQKGDIAEGYSVSREKKESFPLTVTSAQKNPTAFYLCASSVDRFNYGYTFGSGTRLTVV.

CDR3 region: CASSFSGAGSYEQYF. CDR3 coding DNA: TGTGCCAGCAGCTTCAGCGGGGCAGGTTCCTACGAGCAGTACTTC. The chain joins TRBV7-6 to TRBJ2-7; 7 bases map to TRBD2. This CDR3 region has 15 residues. Losses at the gene ends were 3 bases for V and 1 base for J; bases not matched to a gene: 6. Germline values: CDR1 SGHVS, CDR2 FNYEAQ.

This clone has just one count. The genes are TRBV6-2 or TRBV6-3 and TRBJ1-1, with D uncertain. Germline V gene sequence: CDR1 MNHEY, CDR2 SVGEGT. This CDR3 has 16 residues. Trimming cost V 2 bases and J 1 base, with 14 bases left between them. The CDR3 region is CASSYDRAPTNTEAFF. CDR3 sequence (DNA): TGTGCCAGCAGTTACGATCGGGCTCCGACGAACACTGAAGCTTTCTTT.

The rearrangement uses TRBV5-4 and TRBJ1-1, with 7 nucleotides matching TRBD1. Trimming cost V 4 bases and J 3 bases; bases outside gene matches: 6. The CDR3 is 14 amino acids. From germline, CDR1 is SGHNT and CDR2 YYREEE (reference sequence). DNA of the CDR3: TGTGCCAGCAGCCAAAGGGACAGTTACACTGAAGCTTTCTTT. The encoded protein is CASSQRDSYTEAFF.

The rearrangement joins TRBV27 to TRBJ2-1; 12 nucleotides match TRBD2. V gave up 0 bases and J gave up 4 bases; unmatched junction bases: 7. The CDR3 has 18 amino acids. Germline V lookup: CDR1 MNHEY, CDR2 SMNVEV (reference sequence). Written as DNA, the CDR3 is TGTGCCAGCAGTTTATCCCAACTAGCGGGAGGTGCATACAATGAGCAGTTCTTC. This gives the protein CASSLSQLAGGAYNEQFF.

The chain is built from TRBV20-1 and TRBJ2-1; D possibly corresponds to TRBD1 (5 bases). Trimming shortened V by 3 bases and J by 7 bases, and 7 bases separated the two germline ends. Germline V gene sequence: CDR1 DFQATT, CDR2 SNEGSKA (reference sequence). The CDR3 consists of 11 residues. CDR3 loop: CSARGPNEQFF. In nucleotides, the CDR3 is TGCAGTGCTAGGGGGCCGAATGAGCAGTTCTTC.